This entry describes one T cell receptor beta chain. Its antigen is unidentified. This entry is derived from a study of T cells in Graves' hyperthyroidism and ophthalmopathy. Study findings and constraints: Ophthalmopathy was model-predicted a median roughly 6.5 months pre-onset. Most thyroid-expanded clonotypes above 0.001 were also found in blood.

The CDR3 consists of 14 residues. V lost 6 bases and J lost 2; bases outside the gene matches: 7. The germline V gene has CDR1 DFQATT and CDR2 SNEGSKA (reference sequence). There were TCR beta CDR3 regions amplified from RNA transcripts. Primed by the HTBI set, a first-round RT-PCR was run on the TCR CDR3. One entry per CDR3 protein results from TCRdb running MiXCR on the multiplex PCR reads. The profile shows 500,000 to 750,000 distinct CDR3 sequences, roughly 14% of them singletons. Patients aged 18 to 65 with hyperthyroidism were newly diagnosed, with duration under 2 months. Source material for PBMCs was less than 12 ml fresh peripheral blood.

This sequence was found in a woman in her twenties or thirties with Graves' hyperthyroidism. V is TRBV20-1 and J is TRBJ1-5; TRBD1 matches 7 bases. The source material was blood. CDR3 DNA sequence: TGCAGTGCGCCTGACAGGGAAGGCAATCAGCCCCAGCATTTT. Translation: CSAPDREGNQPQHF.